One and the same sample provided the 15 T cell receptor beta chains below, sequenced in a study of shared clonotypes between healthy human individuals. Assay used: immunoSEQ multiplex PCR; TCRdb lists only in-frame clones, some missing. The repertoire holds roughly 500,000 clones, 79% seen once, with roughly 13% in the top ten. Sequenced material: PBMCs. These receptors came from a woman aged 40 to 50 in good health. Some clones in this sample may be carry-over from other donors' samples.

This clone was observed many times. The chain employs TRBV18 and TRBJ2-1, with 10 bases matching TRBD2. Germline lookup yields CDR1 KGHSH and CDR2 LQKENI. The CDR3 length is 16 residues. After removal of 8 bases from V and 4 bases from J, the junction contained 11 bases not matched to a gene. The CDR3, as DNA: TGTGCCAGCACCTCCTCCGGGACTAGCGTTTACAATGAGCAGTTCTTC. This gives the protein CASTSSGTSVYNEQFF. Based on the CDR3 plus reference TRBV18 and TRBJ2-1, the full variable domain is NAGVMQNPRHLVRRRGQEARLRCSPMKGHSHVYWYRQLPEEGLKFMVYLQKENIIDESGMPKERFSAEFPKEGPSILRIQQVVRGDSAAYFCASTSSGTSVYNEQFFGPGTRLTVL.

The V and J genes are TRBV6-5 and TRBJ2-3; D might be TRBD1 (5 bases). The CDR3 spans 15 residues. Germline loops: CDR1 MNHEY, CDR2 SVGAGI. The V and J ends lost 7 bases and 0 bases respectively, with 14 bases between them. The CDR3 nucleotides are TGTGCCAGCACCCCTCGGACAACTAGCACAGATACGCAGTATTTT. This translates into CASTPRTTSTDTQYF.

The chain combines TRBV30 with TRBJ2-5; unclear D gene. The J call could be wrong; TRBJ2-7 is a better fit for the DNA end. CDR3 length: 14 amino acids. CDR1 is GTSNPN and CDR2 is SVGIG in the germline V gene (reference sequence). In nucleotides, the CDR3 is TGTGCCTGGAGTGATGGCGGAAGCTCCTACGAGCAGTACTTC. Encoded protein: CAWSDGGSSYEQYF.

This clone was recorded only once. The DNA for the CDR3 is TGTGCCTGTGATCAGACCTCGAACACCGGGGAGCTGTTTTTT. Protein: CACDQTSNTGELFF. V and J are TRBV30 and TRBJ2-2; no firm D call. Germline V gives CDR1 GTSNPN, CDR2 SVGIG (reference sequence). Trimming removed 6 bases from V and 0 bases from J, with 11 bases in between. CDR3 size: 14 residues.

The chain couples TRBV28 to TRBJ1-2, with D possibly matching TRBD1 (5 bases). The CDR3 length is 12 residues. In germline, CDR1 is MDHEN, CDR2 SYDVKM. Deletions cut 5 bases from V and 11 bases from J, with 15 bases between. CDR3 protein: CASSKTGMGYTF. The CDR3 nucleotides read TGTGCCAGCAGTAAAACAGGAATGGGATACACCTTC.

This clone was seen more than once but under ten times. V gene TRBV5-4 combines with J gene TRBJ2-3, with D unclear. Germline CDR1 is SGHNT and CDR2 is YYREEE (reference sequence). Trimming took 1 base from V and 4 from J, leaving 4 bases between them. The CDR3 length is 12 residues. The CDR3 sequence: CASSLPADTQYF. Written as DNA, the CDR3 is TGTGCCAGCAGCTTGCCCGCAGATACGCAGTATTTT.

In DNA, the CDR3 is TGTGCCAGAAGCGACCGGGGACAGGGGAGGGTAGAACAGCCCCAGCATTTT. Protein product: CARSDRGQGRVEQPQHF. This chain links TRBV5-3 with TRBJ1-5; 10 bases line up with TRBD1. TRBV5-3 carries the ORF label, with uncertain function. This CDR3 spans 17 amino acids. The V segment lost 4 bases and the J segment 7 bases; nucleotides outside the gene matches: 14.

Comment on this clone: Other DNA sequences in this specimen translate into the identical CDR3. The CDR3 DNA sequence: TGTGCCTGGAGTGCCTGGGGACAGGGGGCTAGAGGCTATGGCTACACCTTC. It encodes CAWSAWGQGARGYGYTF. The V gene is TRBV30, the J gene TRBJ1-2; TRBD1 matches 12 bases. The CDR3 length is 17 residues. Germline-derived CDR1 and CDR2 are GTSNPN and SVGIG (reference sequence). J lost 4 bases, V lost 1 base, and 10 bases had no gene match.

The chain couples TRBV5-1 to TRBJ2-1; TRBD2 agrees at 10 bases. Germline values: CDR1 SGHRS, CDR2 YFSETQ. V shed 1 base, J shed 4 bases, and the junction held 5 bases outside the gene matches. The CDR3 totals 16 residues. The CDR3 region is CASSLLGTSAYNEQFF. DNA for the CDR3: TGCGCCAGCAGCTTGTTGGGGACTAGCGCTTACAATGAGCAGTTCTTC.

The chain recombines TRBV7-9 with TRBJ2-1; TRBD2 matches 7 bases. The CDR3 sequence is 18 residues long. CDR1 and CDR2 from the germline V gene are SEHNR and FQNEAQ (reference sequence). Trimming at V came to 8 bases and at J to 7 bases, leaving 23 bases not matched to a gene. CDR3 residues: CASAHYPRRESFSNEQFF. DNA for the CDR3: TGTGCCAGCGCCCATTATCCCCGGCGGGAGTCATTTTCGAATGAGCAGTTCTTC.

The chain joins TRBV6-4 to TRBJ2-1, with 12 bases identical to TRBD1. V shed 4 bases and J 5 bases; nucleotides not matched to a gene: 3. CDR3 length equals 15 residues. The germline V gene encodes CDR1 MRHNA and CDR2 SNTAGT. The DNA of the CDR3 is TGTGCCAGCAGTGGAGGGACAGGGGGCCACAATGAGCAGTTCTTC. Its protein is CASSGGTGGHNEQFF.

The chain links TRBV11-2 to TRBJ2-1, with TRBD2 matching 11 bases. The CDR3 consists of 18 residues. Losses at the gene ends were 2 bases for V and 0 bases for J; bases not matched to a gene: 6. Germline V gives CDR1 SGHAT, CDR2 FQNNGV. This CDR3 is CASSLWATSGSSYNEQFF. The CDR3 region has the DNA TGTGCCAGCAGCTTATGGGCCACTAGCGGGAGCTCCTACAATGAGCAGTTCTTC. Variable domain in full (rest from reference TRBV11-2 and TRBJ2-1): EAGVAQSPRYKIIEKRQSVAFWCNPISGHATLYWYQQILGQGPKLLIQFQNNGVVDDSQLPKDRFSAERLKGVDSTLKIQPAKLEDSAVYLCASSLWATSGSSYNEQFFGPGTRLTVL.

The chain's CDR3 is CLGLAASSYNEQFF. In DNA, the CDR3 is TGCCTGGGACTAGCGGCTAGCTCCTACAATGAGCAGTTCTTC. The chain links TRBV29-1 to TRBJ2-1, with 11 bases identical to TRBD2. The CDR3 loop spans 14 amino acids. Germline values: CDR1 SQVTM, CDR2 ANQGSEA.

Only a few counts were recorded for this clone. The genes are TRBV10-3 and TRBJ2-5; D tentatively reads TRBD1 or TRBD2 (5 bases each). CDR3 length: 18 residues. The germline V gene encodes CDR1 ENHRY and CDR2 SYGVKD. V lost 2 bases and J 1 base, leaving 20 bases between the germline ends. CDR3 residues: CAISEDGRDLKIQETQYF. In nucleotides, the CDR3 is TGTGCCATCAGTGAGGATGGCCGGGACCTTAAAATCCAAGAGACCCAGTACTTC.

The chain couples TRBV7-9 to TRBJ2-1; 12 positions match TRBD2. Germline CDR1 reads SEHNR; CDR2 reads FQNEAQ (reference sequence). CDR3 size: 17 residues. Germline trimming cut 3 bases from V and 3 bases from J; bases unmatched to any gene: 6. DNA for the CDR3: TGTGCCAGCAGCTTTACGACTAGCGGGAGTTTCTACAATGAGCAGTTCTTC. Translated: CASSFTTSGSFYNEQFF. Filled out from reference TRBV7-9 and TRBJ2-1, the complete variable domain reads DTGVSQNPRHKITKRGQNVTFRCDPISEHNRLYWYRQTLGQGPEFLTYFQNEAQLEKSRLLSDRFSAERPKGSFSTLEIQRTEQGDSAMYLCASSFTTSGSFYNEQFFGPGTRLTVL.